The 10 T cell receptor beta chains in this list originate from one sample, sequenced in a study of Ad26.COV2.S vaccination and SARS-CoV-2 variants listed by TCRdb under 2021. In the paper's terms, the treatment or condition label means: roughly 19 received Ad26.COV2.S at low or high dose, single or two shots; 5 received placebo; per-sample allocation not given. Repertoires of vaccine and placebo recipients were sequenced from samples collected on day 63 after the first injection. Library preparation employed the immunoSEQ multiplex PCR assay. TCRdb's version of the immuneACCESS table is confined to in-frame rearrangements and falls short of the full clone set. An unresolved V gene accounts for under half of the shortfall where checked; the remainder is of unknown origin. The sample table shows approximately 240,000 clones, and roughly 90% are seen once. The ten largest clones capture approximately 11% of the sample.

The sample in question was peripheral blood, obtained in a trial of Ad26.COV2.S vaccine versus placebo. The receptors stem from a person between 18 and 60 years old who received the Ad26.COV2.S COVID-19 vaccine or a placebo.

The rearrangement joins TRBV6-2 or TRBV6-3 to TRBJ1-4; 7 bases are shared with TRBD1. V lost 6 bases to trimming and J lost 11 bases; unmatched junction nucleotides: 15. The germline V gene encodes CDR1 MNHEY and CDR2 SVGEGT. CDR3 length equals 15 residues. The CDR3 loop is CASSLRDRDLSKLFF. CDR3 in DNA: TGTGCCAGCAGCCTACGAGACAGGGACTTGTCGAAACTGTTTTTT.

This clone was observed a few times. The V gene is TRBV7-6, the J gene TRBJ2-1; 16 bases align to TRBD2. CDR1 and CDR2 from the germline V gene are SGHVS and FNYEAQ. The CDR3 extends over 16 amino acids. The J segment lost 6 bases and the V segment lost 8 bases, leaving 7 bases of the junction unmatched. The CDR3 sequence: CASGGLAGGPANEQFF. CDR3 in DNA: TGTGCCAGCGGGGGACTAGCGGGAGGGCCTGCCAATGAGCAGTTCTTC.

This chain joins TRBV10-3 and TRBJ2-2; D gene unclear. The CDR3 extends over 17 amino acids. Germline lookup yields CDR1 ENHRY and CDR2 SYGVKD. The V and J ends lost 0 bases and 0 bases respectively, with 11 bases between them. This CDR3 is CAISESGRSANTGELFF. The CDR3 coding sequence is TGTGCCATCAGTGAGTCAGGGCGTTCGGCGAACACCGGGGAGCTGTTTTTT.

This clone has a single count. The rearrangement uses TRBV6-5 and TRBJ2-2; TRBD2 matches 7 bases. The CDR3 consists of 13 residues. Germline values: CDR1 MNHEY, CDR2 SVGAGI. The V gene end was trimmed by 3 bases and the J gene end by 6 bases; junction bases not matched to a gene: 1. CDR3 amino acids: CASSYREAGELFF. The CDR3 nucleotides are TGTGCCAGCAGTTATCGGGAGGCCGGGGAGCTGTTTTTT.

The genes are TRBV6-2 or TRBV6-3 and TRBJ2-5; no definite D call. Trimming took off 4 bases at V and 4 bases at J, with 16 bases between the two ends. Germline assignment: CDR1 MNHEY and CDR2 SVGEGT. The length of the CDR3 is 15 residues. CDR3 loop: CASSSALGRGETQYF. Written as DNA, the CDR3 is TGTGCCAGCAGTTCCGCCCTAGGCCGAGGAGAGACCCAGTACTTC.

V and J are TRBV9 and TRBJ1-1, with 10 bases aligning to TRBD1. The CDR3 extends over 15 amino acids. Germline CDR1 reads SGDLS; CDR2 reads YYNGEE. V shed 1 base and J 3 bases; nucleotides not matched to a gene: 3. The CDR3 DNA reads TGTGCCAGCAGCGTAATCGGGACAGGGGACACTGAAGCTTTCTTT. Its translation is CASSVIGTGDTEAFF.

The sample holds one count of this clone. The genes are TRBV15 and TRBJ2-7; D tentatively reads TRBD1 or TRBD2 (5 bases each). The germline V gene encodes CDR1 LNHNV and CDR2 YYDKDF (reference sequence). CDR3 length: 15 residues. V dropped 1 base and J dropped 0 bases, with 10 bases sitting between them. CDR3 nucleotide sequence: TGTGCCACCAGCAGAGGGGACGGGTACTCCTACGAGCAGTACTTC. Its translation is CATSRGDGYSYEQYF.

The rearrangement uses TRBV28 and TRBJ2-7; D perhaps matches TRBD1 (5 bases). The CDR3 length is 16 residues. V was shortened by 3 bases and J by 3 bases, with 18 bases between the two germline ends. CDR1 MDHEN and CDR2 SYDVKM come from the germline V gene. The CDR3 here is CASSFHLGQLSYEQYF. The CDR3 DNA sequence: TGTGCCAGCAGTTTTCATTTGGGGCAGCTCAGCTACGAGCAGTACTTC.

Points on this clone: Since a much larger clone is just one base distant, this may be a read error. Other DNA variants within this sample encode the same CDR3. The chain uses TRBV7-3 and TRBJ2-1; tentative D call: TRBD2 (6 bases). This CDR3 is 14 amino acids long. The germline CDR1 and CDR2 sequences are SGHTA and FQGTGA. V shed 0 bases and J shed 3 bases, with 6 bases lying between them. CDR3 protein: CASSLTGGYNEQFF. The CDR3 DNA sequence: TGTGCCAGCAGCTTAACGGGGGGCTACAATGAGCAGTTCTTC.

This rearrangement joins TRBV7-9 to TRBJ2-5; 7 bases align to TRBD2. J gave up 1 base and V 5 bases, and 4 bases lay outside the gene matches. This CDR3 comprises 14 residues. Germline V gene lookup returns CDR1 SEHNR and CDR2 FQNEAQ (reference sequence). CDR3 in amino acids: CASSPLAVQETQYF. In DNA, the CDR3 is TGTGCCAGCAGCCCCCTAGCGGTCCAAGAGACCCAGTACTTC.